A single TCR beta chain is shown here with its context. As to time point: baseline, week 1 (first vaccination visit). Indicated treatment: pre-vaccination baseline after standard-of-care therapy. New astrocytomas of WHO grade 3 or 4 that were IDH1-mutant and ATRX-lost were found in the donors. Generated by immunoSEQ multiplex PCR, the TCRdb table keeps only in-frame clones and is missing some. Here the sample spans around 88,000 clones, roughly 78% being singletons. The data are from a study of a mutant IDH1 vaccine in newly diagnosed glioma. V was shortened by 5 bases and J by 0 bases, with 19 bases between the two germline ends. Germline V gives CDR1 KGHSH, CDR2 LQKENI. The length of the CDR3 is 17 residues.

The V and J genes are TRBV18 and TRBJ1-2; unclear D gene. Source: PBMCs, taken from a glioma patient treated with radiotherapy, temozolomide or both. This TCR came from a middle-aged man with glioma. Here the CDR3 reads CASSANPRTETNYGYTF. The CDR3 DNA sequence: TGTGCCAGCTCAGCTAATCCGAGGACGGAAACTAACTATGGCTACACCTTC.